These 17 T cell receptor beta chains were all obtained from the same sample, sequenced in a study of cytomegalovirus exposure and HLA in healthy donors. PCR employed 60 Vbeta and 13 Jbeta primers. Sequencing was performed with immunoSEQ multiplex PCR; in TCRdb, only in-frame clones are kept and a portion is missing. The table records 150,000 to 180,000 clones, around 81% of them present only once. Input material: PBMCs. Receptor source: a woman aged 40 to 49 in good health and CMV-seropositive.

This chain joins TRBV18 and TRBJ1-4; the match to TRBD1 covers 8 bases. The CDR3 is made up of 14 amino acids. V lost 8 bases to trimming and J lost 5 bases; unmatched junction nucleotides: 7. The germline V gene has CDR1 KGHSH and CDR2 LQKENI. CDR3 protein: CASRPGQVNEKLFF. The CDR3 DNA follows: TGTGCCAGCCGTCCGGGACAGGTGAATGAAAAACTGTTTTTT.

The chain recombines TRBV5-3 with TRBJ1-4; 7 nucleotides match TRBD1. TRBV5-3 is annotated as an ORF whose role is uncertain. This CDR3 has 15 residues. V dropped 4 bases and J dropped 5; count of bases not matched to a gene: 8. CDR3 region: CARSPFGTANEKLFF. In DNA form, the CDR3 reads TGTGCCAGAAGCCCCTTTGGGACAGCGAATGAAAAACTGTTTTTT.

The gene calls are TRBV11-3 and TRBJ2-5; TRBD2 agrees at 9 bases. This CDR3 comprises 14 residues. Germline CDR1 SGHNT, CDR2 YENEEA. V was pared by 5 bases and J by 5 bases, with 6 bases of the junction left unmatched. The CDR3 bases are TGTGCCAGCAGCCCGGGACTAGCAGTTGAGACCCAGTACTTC. The encoded protein is CASSPGLAVETQYF.

This chain links TRBV11-2 with TRBJ1-4; no definite D call. Germline loops: CDR1 SGHAT, CDR2 FQNNGV. The length of the CDR3 is 15 residues. V gave up 2 bases and J gave up 0 bases, with 7 bases separating them. CDR3: CASSLIPATNEKLFF. In DNA form, the CDR3 reads TGTGCCAGCAGCTTAATTCCTGCAACTAATGAAAAACTGTTTTTT.

CDR3 protein: CASSPPVSGANVLTF. DNA for the CDR3: TGCGCCAGCAGCCCCCCGGTTTCCGGGGCCAACGTCCTGACTTTC. This chain uses TRBV5-1 with TRBJ2-6; D remains unclear. The V gene's germline CDR1 is SGHRS and CDR2 YFSETQ. This CDR3 is 15 amino acids long. Trimming stripped 4 bases from V and 4 bases from J, with 12 bases between. The variable domain in full, with the rest retrieved from reference TRBV5-1 and TRBJ2-6, is KAGVTQTPRYLIKTRGQQVTLSCSPISGHRSVSWYQQTPGQGLQFLFEYFSETQRNKGNFPGRFSGRQFSNSRSEMNVSTLELGDSALYLCASSPPVSGANVLTFGAGSRLTVL.

V gene TRBV19 combines with J gene TRBJ1-1; 7 nucleotides align to TRBD1. CDR1 is LNHDA, CDR2 SQIVND, per germline (reference sequence). Unmatched junction bases numbered 4, after V lost 5 bases and J lost 4 bases. The CDR3 is made up of 13 amino acids. Here the CDR3 reads CASSSNRGTEAFF. CDR3 sequence (DNA): TGTGCCAGTAGTTCCAACAGGGGCACTGAAGCTTTCTTT. The full variable domain, with the rest looked up from reference TRBV19 and TRBJ1-1, is DGGITQSPKYLFRKEGQNVTLSCEQNLNHDAMYWYRQDPGQGLRLIYYSQIVNDFQKGDIAEGYSVSREKKESFPLTVTSAQKNPTAFYLCASSSNRGTEAFFGQGTRLTVV.

The chain uses TRBV2 and TRBJ2-7, with 12 bases aligning to TRBD2. This CDR3 is built from 18 residues. CDR1 and CDR2 (germline): SNHLY, FYNNEI. The V gene end was trimmed by 4 bases and the J gene end by 1 base; junction bases not matched to a gene: 11. The chain's CDR3 is CASSAIRTSGIKSYEQYF. The CDR3, as DNA: TGTGCCAGCAGTGCCATTAGGACTAGCGGGATTAAGTCCTACGAGCAGTACTTC.

This clone was observed once. The chain uses TRBV18 and TRBJ1-5; D is unresolved. Germline CDR1 KGHSH, CDR2 LQKENI. The V gene lost 3 bases and the J gene lost 0 bases, with 21 bases spanning the gap. The CDR3 sequence is 19 residues long. The CDR3 sequence: CASSPTRGPGVYSNQPQHF. The CDR3 DNA reads as TGTGCCAGCTCACCCACCCGCGGGCCCGGGGTTTATAGCAATCAGCCCCAGCATTTT.

Remarks on this clone: Relative to the germline gene, one junction end is altered; a read error may explain this. The chain employs TRBV7-9 and TRBJ2-7, with 7 nucleotides matching TRBD2. The CDR3 has 12 residues. Germline CDR1 reads SEHNR; CDR2 reads FQNEAQ (reference sequence). Here the CDR3 DNA reads TGTTCCAGCAGCTTGGGGGGGGTAGCATCATACTTC. Encoded protein: CSSSLGGVASYF.

The chain couples TRBV27 to TRBJ2-7, with D tentatively TRBD2 (5 bases). V lost 10 bases to trimming and J lost 0 bases, with 13 bases between them. CDR3 size: 13 residues. Germline V lookup: CDR1 MNHEY, CDR2 SMNVEV (reference sequence). CDR3 region: CATSTTFSYEQYF. The CDR3 DNA reads as TGTGCCACTTCGACTACCTTCTCCTACGAGCAGTACTTC.

This chain links TRBV7-8 with TRBJ1-4; TRBD1 is a possible D gene (5 bases). V was cut by 1 base and J by 8 bases, with 8 bases left in between. CDR1 and CDR2 (germline): SGHVS, FQNEAQ. The CDR3 is 13 residues long. The CDR3 spells CASSLGRAEKLFF. DNA of the CDR3: TGTGCCAGCAGCTTAGGCAGGGCGGAAAAACTGTTTTTT.

For the CDR3, the DNA is TGTGCCAGTAGTATTGTGCAAGGGGTCTACGAGCAGTACTTC. It is translated as CASSIVQGVYEQYF. This chain connects TRBV19 to TRBJ2-7, with D tentatively TRBD1 (5 bases). CDR1 and CDR2 from the germline V gene are LNHDA and SQIVND (reference sequence). CDR3 length: 14 amino acids. With 3 bases removed from V and 3 bases from J, the gap between germline ends came to 12 bases.

The count of this clone is one. J is TRBJ1-5 and V is TRBV19; no reliable D call. CDR3 size: 15 residues. V was cut by 7 bases and J by 0 bases, with 13 bases left in between. Germline CDR1 reads LNHDA; CDR2 reads SQIVND (reference sequence). The CDR3 loop is CASKYNVNSNQPQHF. CDR3 sequence (DNA): TGTGCCAGTAAGTACAACGTAAATAGCAATCAGCCCCAGCATTTT.

The chain couples TRBV7-7 to TRBJ2-7; 9 bases line up with TRBD2. The trim removed 7 bases at V and 5 bases at J, leaving 9 bases unmatched. CDR1 and CDR2 (germline): SSHAT, FNYEAQ (reference sequence). CDR3 size: 14 residues. The DNA for the CDR3 is TGTGCCAGCATGCCGGGACTAGCTTCCCACGAGCAGTACTTC. This translates into CASMPGLASHEQYF.

The chain employs TRBV18 and TRBJ1-5; D not resolved. V shed 2 bases and J shed 0 bases, with 5 bases lying between them. The CDR3 extends over 14 amino acids. Germline lookup yields CDR1 KGHSH and CDR2 LQKENI. DNA of the CDR3: TGTGCCAGCTCACCAGGGAGTAGCAATCAGCCCCAGCATTTT. This sequence encodes CASSPGSSNQPQHF.

J is TRBJ2-5 and V is TRBV28; TRBD2 agrees at 7 bases. The germline gives CDR1 MDHEN, CDR2 SYDVKM. The junction had 10 bases not matched to a gene; V was cut back by 5 bases and J by 7 bases. The CDR3 sequence is 14 residues long. Here the CDR3 reads CASSLFGGSGTQYF. The DNA of the CDR3 is TGTGCCAGCAGTCTCTTCGGCGGGAGTGGGACCCAGTACTTC.

The gene calls are TRBV28 and TRBJ2-7; 11 nucleotides line up with TRBD1. J lost 5 bases, V lost 5 bases, and 11 bases had no gene match. This CDR3 has 16 residues. From germline, CDR1 is MDHEN and CDR2 SYDVKM. CDR3 protein: CASSPKRTGGWDEQYF. In DNA, the CDR3 is TGTGCCAGCAGTCCCAAGCGGACAGGGGGCTGGGACGAGCAGTACTTC. The full variable domain, completed using reference TRBV28 and TRBJ2-7, is DVKVTQSSRYLVKRTGEKVFLECVQDMDHENMFWYRQDPGLGLRLIYFSYDVKMKEKGDIPEGYSVSREKKERFSLILESASTNQTSMYLCASSPKRTGGWDEQYFGPGTRLTVT.